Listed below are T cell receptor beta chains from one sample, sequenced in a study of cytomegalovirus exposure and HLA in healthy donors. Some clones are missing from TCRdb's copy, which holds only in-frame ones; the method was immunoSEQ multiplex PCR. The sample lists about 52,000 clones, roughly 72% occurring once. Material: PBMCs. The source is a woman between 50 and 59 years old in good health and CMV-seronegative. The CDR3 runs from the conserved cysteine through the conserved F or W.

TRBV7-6,CASNNGQGAGDTQYF
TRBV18,CASSPQGADNSPLHF
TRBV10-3,CAAGRDRDQPQHF
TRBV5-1,CASSANSLEAFF
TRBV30,CAWSGTGDEQFF
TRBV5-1,CASSLSGTSVSSYEQYF
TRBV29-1,CSASREAGNIQYF
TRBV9,CASSVGGSSYEQYF
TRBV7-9,CASSFGQGGAYEQYF
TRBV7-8,CASSLAATAYEQYF
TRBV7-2,CASSPWAGAPNEKLFF
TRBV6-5,CASSLGTSSYEQYF
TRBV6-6,CASSYQTGQYF
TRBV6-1,CASRSDRGTEAFF
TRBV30,CAWALIDTSYEQYF
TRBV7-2,CASSPSYNEQFF
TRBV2,CASSENPSRADTQYF
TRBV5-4,CASSQSTDTQYF
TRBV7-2,CASSTSQTLHNSPLHF
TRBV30,CAWSKTGGTEAFF
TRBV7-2,CASSFLGQGYGQETQYF
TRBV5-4,CASSLGGQTYEQYF
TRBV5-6,CASSLVAEQFF
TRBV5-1,CASSLEASGRNEQFF
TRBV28,CASTLTGGVNEQFF
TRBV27,CASSPRGGPEDTQYF
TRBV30,CAWSTGTQYF
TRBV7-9,CASSKAGAGNNEQFF
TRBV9,CASSGTDNEKLFF
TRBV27,CASSLSRADTQYF
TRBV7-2,CASSLQGLNTEAFF
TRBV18,CASSPRDTDWSGTEAFF
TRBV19,CASTPGGAGELFF
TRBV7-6,CASSLEPQAEAFF
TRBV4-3,CASSQDKNQPQHF
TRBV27,CASRSGTAVDQPQHF
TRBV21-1,CASSNKGGGGHNEQFF
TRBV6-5,CASSRWGQGSYEQYF
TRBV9,CASSEEQAPDTQYF
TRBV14,CASSQTGGTDTQYF
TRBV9,CASSRMETEAFF
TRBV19,CASSEQGAETQYF
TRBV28,CASSWGQGAHQPQHF
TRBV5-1,CASRTSPGGITGANVLTF